Below are 27 T cell receptor beta chains sequenced from a single sample in a study of regulatory and conventional T cells in RAG deficiency. The data were produced by immunoSEQ multiplex PCR, yet TCRdb's version contains in-frame clones alone and is incomplete. The table records several thousand clones, roughly 92% of them present only once. The sorted regulatory T cells were CD4+, CD25-high and CD127-low, with genomic DNA sequenced. The same data also contributed to another study, on regulatory T cells. In that study: The primer mix had 52 TRBV and 13 TRBJ primers.

The sequenced material came from CD127- CD25+ CD4+ Tregs sorted from blood. Every receptor here comes from a human donor in good health.

CDR3 in amino acids: CASSPGLGAHEQYF. CDR3 bases: TGCGCCAGCAGCCCGGGACTAGGAGCCCACGAGCAGTACTTC. The rearrangement links TRBV5-1 to TRBJ2-7; TRBD2 matches at 8 bases. Germline loops: CDR1 SGHRS, CDR2 YFSETQ. Trimming removed 4 bases from V and 5 bases from J; junction bases left unmatched: 8. There are 14 residues in the CDR3.

The chain has TRBV7-8 and TRBJ2-7; 10 bases agree with TRBD1. CDR3 length: 14 residues. The ends lost 3 bases at V and 2 bases at J; junction bases unmatched: 1. Germline V gives CDR1 SGHVS, CDR2 FQNEAQ. The CDR3 sequence is CASSFDRGPYEQYF. The DNA for the CDR3 is TGTGCCAGCAGCTTTGACAGGGGGCCCTACGAGCAGTACTTC.

The rearrangement joins TRBV9 to TRBJ2-4, with a tentative D call TRBD1 (6 bases). This CDR3 region has 18 residues. Germline V gene data show CDR1 as SGDLS and CDR2 as YYNGEE. Deletions cut 0 bases from V and 0 bases from J, with 16 bases between. CDR3 protein: CASSVDTGYAQAKNIQYF. In DNA, the CDR3 is TGTGCCAGCAGCGTAGACACAGGGTATGCCCAAGCCAAAAACATTCAGTACTTC.

This chain uses TRBV5-1 with TRBJ2-7, with D possibly TRBD2 on 6 matching bases. The CDR3 length is 16 residues. Germline lookup yields CDR1 SGHRS and CDR2 YFSETQ. Trimming removed 3 bases from V and 3 bases from J, with 19 bases in between. The CDR3 DNA reads TGCGCCAGCAGCTGGAGGGACGGACTTCCCCTCTACGAGCAGTACTTC. It specifies CASSWRDGLPLYEQYF.

This clone occurred a few times. The rearrangement joins TRBV5-1 to TRBJ2-7, with 9 bases matching TRBD1. Germline-derived CDR1 and CDR2 are SGHRS and YFSETQ. Losses at the gene ends were 0 bases for V and 1 base for J; bases not matched to a gene: 8. The CDR3 consists of 17 residues. CDR3: CASSLVATGTGSYEQYF. CDR3 coding DNA: TGCGCCAGCAGCTTGGTCGCGACCGGGACAGGGTCCTACGAGCAGTACTTC. The full variable domain, its missing parts supplied by reference TRBV5-1 and TRBJ2-7, is KAGVTQTPRYLIKTRGQQVTLSCSPISGHRSVSWYQQTPGQGLQFLFEYFSETQRNKGNFPGRFSGRQFSNSRSEMNVSTLELGDSALYLCASSLVATGTGSYEQYFGPGTRLTVT.

The chain recombines TRBV27 with TRBJ1-2; the D gene is possibly TRBD1 (6 bases). V was shortened by 3 bases and J by 2 bases, with 7 bases between the two germline ends. The CDR3 length is 13 residues. CDR1 and CDR2 from the germline V gene are MNHEY and SMNVEV (reference sequence). CDR3 loop: CASSFTGNYGYTF. The CDR3 DNA sequence: TGTGCCAGCAGTTTCACAGGGAACTATGGCTACACCTTC.

The chain uses TRBV6-5 and TRBJ2-6, with unresolved D. V was pared by 10 bases and J by 2 bases, with 3 bases between. This CDR3 has 11 amino acids. CDR1 is MNHEY, CDR2 SVGAGI, per germline. CDR3 sequence reads: CATAGANVLTF. The CDR3 DNA reads TGTGCCACCGCTGGGGCCAACGTCCTGACTTTC.

The chain recombines TRBV14 with TRBJ2-3, with a weak D call TRBD2 (5 bases). V lost 1 base, J lost 7 bases, and 9 bases lay in between. Germline-derived CDR1 and CDR2 are SGHDN and FVKESK. The CDR3 has 13 amino acids. CDR3 nucleotides: TGTGCCAGCAGCCAAGGCCCGGGGTATACGCAGTATTTT. It is translated as CASSQGPGYTQYF.

This sequence joins TRBV5-4 and TRBJ1-3; a weak D match, TRBD1 (5 bases). The CDR3 is made up of 16 amino acids. Per germline, CDR1 SGHNT and CDR2 YYREEE (reference sequence). Trimming removed 4 bases from V and 2 bases from J, with 16 bases in between. CDR3 nucleotides: TGTGCCAGCAGCACGGTTGGGGGAGGGCCTGGAAACACCATATATTTT. Amino acids: CASSTVGGGPGNTIYF.

The CDR3 here is CATNQREGDNEQFF. Written as DNA, the CDR3 is TGTGCCACAAACCAGCGGGAGGGAGACAATGAGCAGTTCTTC. The chain is built from TRBV7-9 and TRBJ2-1; 10 bases agree with TRBD2. This CDR3 is built from 14 residues. The V gene's germline CDR1 is SEHNR and CDR2 FQNEAQ (reference sequence). Trimming at V came to 10 bases and at J to 5 bases, leaving 8 bases not matched to a gene.

The chain couples TRBV18 to TRBJ2-5, with TRBD2 matching over 7 bases. The V and J ends lost 5 bases and 5 bases, in that order; junction bases with no gene match: 5. CDR1 is KGHSH, CDR2 LQKENI, per germline. This CDR3 contains 13 residues. CDR3: CASSTGTKETQYF. CDR3 nucleotides: TGTGCCAGCTCAACCGGGACTAAGGAGACCCAGTACTTC.

The chain links TRBV5-1 to TRBJ2-3; 7 bases match TRBD2. The trim removed 2 bases at V and 2 bases at J, leaving 5 bases unmatched. Germline V gene sequence: CDR1 SGHRS, CDR2 YFSETQ. This CDR3 is 15 amino acids long. The CDR3 nucleotides are TGCGCCAGCAGCTTTACGGGGGGATTCACAGATACGCAGTATTTT. Translation gives CASSFTGGFTDTQYF.

This CDR3 is CASSRRLAGGLGSYEQYF. The CDR3 nucleotides are TGTGCCAGCAGCAGACGGCTAGCGGGAGGGCTCGGGTCCTACGAGCAGTACTTC. The V and J genes are TRBV7-2 and TRBJ2-7, with 12 bases fitting TRBD2. Germline CDR1 SGHTA, CDR2 FQGNSA. The CDR3 consists of 18 residues. V lost 5 bases, J lost 1 base, and 12 bases stayed unmatched. Together with reference TRBV7-2 and TRBJ2-7, the CDR3 gives the full variable domain: GAGVSQSPSNKVTEKGKDVELRCDPISGHTALYWYRQSLGQGLEFLIYFQGNSAPDKSGLPSDRFSAERTGGSVSTLTIQRTQQEDSAVYLCASSRRLAGGLGSYEQYFGPGTRLTVT.

The rearrangement joins TRBV30 to TRBJ1-4; maybe TRBD1 (6 bases). CDR1 and CDR2 from the germline V gene are GTSNPN and SVGIG (reference sequence). V lost 2 bases and J 1 base, leaving 11 bases between the germline ends. This CDR3 is built from 15 residues. CDR3 in amino acids: CAWSRTVITNEKLFF. The DNA of the CDR3 is TGTGCCTGGAGTCGGACAGTGATAACTAATGAAAAACTGTTTTTT. Combining the CDR3 with reference TRBV30 and TRBJ1-4 gives the whole variable domain SQTIHQWPATLVQPVGSPLSLECTVEGTSNPNLYWYRQAAGRGLQLLFYSVGIGQISSEVPQNLSASRPQDRQFILSSKKLLLSDSGFYLCAWSRTVITNEKLFFGSGTQLSVL.

The chain joins TRBV19 to TRBJ2-7; the D is unclear. Trimming took 7 bases from V and 0 from J, leaving 13 bases between them. CDR1 is LNHDA, CDR2 SQIVND, per germline (reference sequence). CDR3 length: 14 amino acids. The CDR3 nucleotides read TGTGCCAGTAAAGCCGACTCCTACTCCTACGAGCAGTACTTC. Translating it yields CASKADSYSYEQYF.

The CDR3 DNA is TGTGCCAGCAGTTCAAACAGGGTGGTGGAGACCCAGTACTTC. This gives the protein CASSSNRVVETQYF. The J gene is TRBJ2-5, the V gene TRBV27, with a weak D call TRBD1 (6 bases). The ends were cut back, 4 bases at V and 5 bases at J, with 14 bases in the middle. Germline CDR1 MNHEY, CDR2 SMNVEV (reference sequence). There are 14 residues in the CDR3.

This clone appeared once. The chain carries TRBV19 and TRBJ2-1; TRBD2 aligns across 10 bases. Germline lookup yields CDR1 LNHDA and CDR2 SQIVND (reference sequence). Trimming cost V 1 base and J 3 bases; bases outside gene matches: 3. The CDR3 totals 16 residues. In nucleotides, the CDR3 is TGTGCCAGTAGTATAGCCCTAGCGGGGGTCTACAATGAGCAGTTCTTC. It specifies CASSIALAGVYNEQFF.

V usage is TRBV4-3 and J usage is TRBJ2-1; 12 bases are shared with TRBD2. The V gene's germline CDR1 is LGHNA and CDR2 YSLEER. Trimming removed 0 bases from V and 8 bases from J; junction bases left unmatched: 5. The CDR3 is made up of 16 amino acids. CDR3 nucleotides: TGCGCCAGCAGCCAAGATCCTAGCGGGAGGGGCGATGAGCAGTTCTTC. Amino acids: CASSQDPSGRGDEQFF.

V and J are TRBV9 and TRBJ2-7; 7 bases align to TRBD2. J gave up 0 bases and V 4 bases, and 13 bases lay outside the gene matches. This CDR3 region has 17 residues. Germline CDR1 SGDLS, CDR2 YYNGEE. The CDR3 nucleotides read TGTGCCAGCAGCTCAAGAGAGGGAGGGGAGAGCTCCTACGAGCAGTACTTC. Protein: CASSSREGGESSYEQYF.

The J gene is TRBJ2-2, the V gene TRBV30; 7 positions match TRBD1. Germline V CDR1 and CDR2: GTSNPN, SVGIG (reference sequence). V was pared by 1 base and J by 1 base, with 0 bases of the junction left unmatched. CDR3 length equals 14 residues. The CDR3 reads CAWSGTGNTGELFF. The CDR3 DNA follows: TGTGCCTGGAGTGGGACAGGGAACACCGGGGAGCTGTTTTTT.

V usage is TRBV18 and J usage is TRBJ1-1; 9 positions match TRBD1. This CDR3 contains 16 residues. With 3 bases clipped from V and 1 base from J, the junction kept 6 bases outside the gene matches. Germline loops: CDR1 KGHSH, CDR2 LQKENI. The CDR3 loop is CASSPSGQGPNTEAFF. The CDR3 DNA follows: TGTGCCAGCTCACCCTCGGGACAGGGCCCGAACACTGAAGCTTTCTTT.

This rearrangement joins TRBV9 to TRBJ2-3; 11 bases match TRBD2. Trimming removed 3 bases from V and 4 bases from J; junction bases left unmatched: 7. The CDR3 covers 16 residues. Per germline, CDR1 SGDLS and CDR2 YYNGEE. CDR3 in amino acids: CASSAGTSGLPDTQYF. CDR3 sequence (DNA): TGTGCCAGCAGCGCCGGGACTAGCGGTCTGCCAGATACGCAGTATTTT. Full variable domain (rest looked up from reference TRBV9 and TRBJ2-3): DSGVTQTPKHLITATGQRVTLRCSPRSGDLSVYWYQQSLDQGLQFLIQYYNGEERAKGNILERFSAQQFPDLHSELNLSSLELGDSALYFCASSAGTSGLPDTQYFGPGTRLTVL.

The chain uses TRBV11-2 and TRBJ2-1; D unresolved. There are 12 residues in the CDR3. Germline V CDR1 and CDR2: SGHAT, FQNNGV. Trimming removed 3 bases at V and 12 bases at J, with 12 bases between. CDR3 in amino acids: CASSFQSMRQFF. Written as DNA, the CDR3 is TGTGCCAGCAGCTTTCAAAGTATGCGGCAGTTCTTC.

V is TRBV7-2 and J is TRBJ2-3; 7 bases are shared with TRBD2. The CDR3 extends over 15 amino acids. Germline assignment: CDR1 SGHTA and CDR2 FQGNSA. V lost 5 bases and J lost 0; bases outside the gene matches: 5. The CDR3 loop reads CASSTGGDSTDTQYF. Here the CDR3 DNA reads TGTGCCAGCAGCACGGGGGGAGATAGCACAGATACGCAGTATTTT.

The chain has TRBV30 and TRBJ1-5, with TRBD1 matching 9 bases. CDR1 and CDR2 (germline): GTSNPN, SVGIG (reference sequence). The CDR3 loop spans 14 amino acids. V lost 7 bases and J lost 4; bases outside the gene matches: 8. Written as DNA, the CDR3 is TGTGCCTCGGGACAGGGACTTGTTAATCAGCCCCAGCATTTT. It is translated as CASGQGLVNQPQHF.

V gene TRBV9 combines with J gene TRBJ2-1; TRBD1 might be the D (7 bases). Looked up from germline, CDR1 is SGDLS and CDR2 is YYNGEE. V lost 4 bases and J 4 bases, leaving 12 bases between the germline ends. CDR3 length: 14 amino acids. The CDR3 loop reads CASSRAGGYNEQFF. The CDR3 bases are TGTGCCAGCAGCAGAGCAGGGGGGTACAATGAGCAGTTCTTC.

V usage is TRBV6-5 and J usage is TRBJ1-1, with 9 bases fitting TRBD1. V shed 4 bases, J shed 2 bases, and the junction held 8 bases outside the gene matches. Germline V gene sequence: CDR1 MNHEY, CDR2 SVGAGI. This CDR3 is built from 16 residues. The CDR3 DNA follows: TGTGCCAGCAGTTTCGGGAACAGGGGGCGCAACACTGAAGCTTTCTTT. This translates into CASSFGNRGRNTEAFF.